This T cell receptor beta chain was profiled in a study of control samples from healthy donors and cancer patients. The CDR3 contains 19 residues. Measured with immunoSEQ multiplex PCR; TCRdb has only the in-frame clones, and not every one. The data show fewer than 500,000 clones, 80% to 95% seen once. Sequencing used PBMCs. The receptor comes from a man aged 35 to 55 with head and neck cancer. This chain joins TRBV21-1 and TRBJ2-1; the D call TRBD1 from the table was never checked on the DNA. TRBV21-1 is a pseudogene segment. The CDR3 loop is CASSTTGKTLGNSYNEQFF. The CDR3 nucleotides are TGTGCCAGCAGCACGACAGGGAAAACTCTGGGAAACTCCTACAATGAGCAGTTCTTC.